This is a list of T cell receptor beta chains from one sample in a study of CD8 T cells in Susac syndrome. TCRdb reprocessed the immunoSEQ multiplex PCR reads with MiXCR, giving one entry per CDR3 protein. The sample records around 71,000 distinct CDR3 sequences, roughly 95% being singletons. The sequencing sample was made of CD4+ T cells from PBMCs. The receptors here all came from a human donor with multiple sclerosis. The CDR3 runs from the conserved cysteine through the conserved F or W. A D gene is named only where the DNA matches it firmly. Clone size is shown for a subset of rows, as once, few, many or a class of expanded clone.

length,D,size,J,V,DNA,CDR3
13,NA,NA,TRBJ2-7,TRBV28,TGTGCCAGCAGTTCGGGCAGAGACTACGAGCAGTACTTC,CASSSGRDYEQYF
16,NA,NA,TRBJ2-5,TRBV7-9,TGTGCCAGCAGCCGAGAAACAGGCCCGTCACGGGGGACCCAGTACTTC,CASSRETGPSRGTQYF
15,TRBD1,NA,TRBJ1-4,TRBV4-1,TGCGCCAGCAGCGGACCCGGGACAGGGAGCGAAAAACTGTTTTTT,CASSGPGTGSEKLFF
10,NA,NA,TRBJ2-5,TRBV29-1,TGCAGCGTGAGCGTGGAGACCCAGTACTTC,CSVSVETQYF
13,TRBD1,NA,TRBJ1-2,TRBV20-1,TGCAGTGCTCTCTACAGGGGTGGCTATGGCTACACCTTC,CSALYRGGYGYTF
16,NA,NA,TRBJ1-1,TRBV2,TGTGCCAGCAGTGAATTGAGGGGACGGGGCAACACTGACACTTTCTTT,CASSELRGRGNTDTFF
14,NA,once,TRBJ1-4,TRBV4-2,TGTGCCAGCAGCCAAGGAAGCGGCATTGAAAAACTGTTTTTT,CASSQGSGIEKLFF
15,TRBD1,NA,TRBJ1-2,TRBV3-1,TGTGCCAGCAGCCAATCCGGGACAGGGGACTATGGCTACACCTTC,CASSQSGTGDYGYTF
14,NA,NA,TRBJ2-7,TRBV3-1,TGTGCCAGCGGCCGCGAGGGCTCCCGCTACGAGCAGTACTTC,CASGREGSRYEQYF
13,TRBD1,NA,TRBJ1-2,TRBV6-5,TGTGCCAGCAAGACAGGGATAGAGTATGGCTACACCTTC,CASKTGIEYGYTF
16,NA,NA,TRBJ1-5,TRBV10-3,TGTGCCATCAGTAGATGGGACTCCTGGGCTAATCAGCCCCAGCATTTT,CAISRWDSWANQPQHF
12,NA,NA,TRBJ1-1,TRBV29-1,TGCAGCGTTGGACAGATGAACACTGAAGCTTTCTTT,CSVGQMNTEAFF
14,TRBD1,NA,TRBJ1-5,TRBV19,TGTGCCAGTAGTAGAGTGACAGGGCATCAGCCCCAGCATTTT,CASSRVTGHQPQHF
14,TRBD1,NA,TRBJ1-1,TRBV29-1,TGCAGCGTCTTAGGAGGGACAGGAAACACTGAAGCTTTCTTT,CSVLGGTGNTEAFF
13,NA,NA,TRBJ1-5,TRBV3-1,TGTGCCAGCAGCCCGGGGGGCCAACAGCCCCAGCATTTT,CASSPGGQQPQHF
15,TRBD1,NA,TRBJ2-7,TRBV27,TGTGCCAGCAAAAGACAGGGGATAAAAGACTACGAGCAGTACTTC,CASKRQGIKDYEQYF
14,TRBD1,NA,TRBJ2-3,TRBV2,TGTGCCAGCAGTACAGGGGGAACCACAGATACGCAGTATTTT,CASSTGGTTDTQYF
14,NA,NA,TRBJ2-7,TRBV20-1,TGCAGTGCTAGACTCGCAGGGGTGGTGCGGGAGCAGTACTTC,CSARLAGVVREQYF
16,TRBD1,NA,TRBJ2-1,TRBV4-3,TGCGCCAGCAGCCAAGGTCTACAGGGGATCTACAATGAGCAGTTCTTC,CASSQGLQGIYNEQFF
16,NA,NA,TRBJ2-3,TRBV7-9,TGTGCCAGCAGCTTAGTTTGGGACCTACGCACAGATACGCAGTATTTT,CASSLVWDLRTDTQYF
15,NA,NA,TRBJ2-1,TRBV6-5,TGTGCCAGCAGCCCCGGAGGGCCTGAGGAGGGTGAGCAGTTCTTC,CASSPGGPEEGEQFF
13,TRBD1,NA,TRBJ1-6,TRBV30,TGTGCCTGGGGGGACAGGGGTGATTCACCCCTCCACTTT,CAWGDRGDSPLHF
12,NA,NA,TRBJ2-7,TRBV5-6,TGTGCCAGCGGCAGTTGGGGGATGGAGCAGTACTTC,CASGSWGMEQYF
13,NA,few,TRBJ1-2,TRBV3-1,TGTGCCAGCAGCCAAGACCATGGGGGAGGCTACACCTTC,CASSQDHGGGYTF
13,TRBD1,NA,TRBJ1-2,TRBV30,TGTGCCTTTAAACCGTTCACAGGGGGGAGCTACACCTTC,CAFKPFTGGSYTF
11,NA,NA,TRBJ2-5,TRBV29-1,TGCAGCGTTGTACAGACGGAGACCCAGTACTTC,CSVVQTETQYF
13,TRBD2,NA,TRBJ2-7,TRBV20-1,TGCAGTGCTGGAGCGGGGGGGCTATACGAGCAGTACTTC,CSAGAGGLYEQYF
15,NA,once,TRBJ2-7,TRBV20-1,TGCAGTGCTATAAACAACGCCCGGGGGACCTACGAGCAGTACTTC,CSAINNARGTYEQYF
18,NA,NA,TRBJ2-3,TRBV15,TGTGCCACCAGCAGAGATCACCTCAGGGTGGGAGACACAGATACGCAGTATTTT,CATSRDHLRVGDTDTQYF
16,NA,once,TRBJ2-7,TRBV4-1,TGCGCCAGCAGCCAAGATGTTAGGGATAGCCTCTACGAGCAGTACTTC,CASSQDVRDSLYEQYF
13,NA,NA,TRBJ2-2,TRBV18,TGTGCCAGCTCGCCACCGAACACCGGGGAGCTGTTTTTT,CASSPPNTGELFF
16,TRBD1,NA,TRBJ2-4,TRBV30,TGTGCCTGGAGTGCAGCGACAGGGAGAGGGCAAAACATTCAGTACTTC,CAWSAATGRGQNIQYF
13,NA,NA,TRBJ2-1,TRBV9,TGTGCCAGCAGCGTAGGTGAAAGGGATGAGCAGTTCTTC,CASSVGERDEQFF
14,NA,NA,TRBJ2-7,TRBV7-8,TGTGCCAGCAGCTTAGCGAGGTACTCCTACGAGCAGTACTTC,CASSLARYSYEQYF
15,NA,NA,TRBJ2-3,TRBV7-9,TGTGCCAGCAGCTTAGCGCCGGCTAGCACAGATACGCAGTATTTT,CASSLAPASTDTQYF
18,TRBD1,NA,TRBJ2-3,TRBV4-3,TGCGCCAGCAGCCAAGACTCCTCCGGGACAGGGCTAACAGATACGCAGTATTTT,CASSQDSSGTGLTDTQYF
15,TRBD2,NA,TRBJ2-5,TRBV5-4,TGTGCCAGCAGCCGGGTGTTAGCGGGGCAAGAGACCCAGTACTTC,CASSRVLAGQETQYF
14,TRBD1,once,TRBJ1-5,TRBV6-4,TGTGCCAGCAGTGAGCAGGGGGCGGATCAGCCCCAGCATTTT,CASSEQGADQPQHF
16,NA,NA,TRBJ2-7,TRBV3-1,TGTGCCAGCAGCCAAGACCTCGGCTATAGTAACTACGAGCAGTACTTC,CASSQDLGYSNYEQYF
19,TRBD2,NA,TRBJ2-1,TRBV20-1,TGCAGTGCTAGATCGAGAGGGACTAGCGGGGGGTTATCCTACAATGAGCAGTTCTTC,CSARSRGTSGGLSYNEQFF
14,NA,NA,TRBJ2-7,TRBV7-2,TGTGCCAGCAGCGTAGTTCCGGAATCCTACGAGCAGTACTTC,CASSVVPESYEQYF
15,TRBD2,NA,TRBJ2-5,TRBV5-1,TGCGCCAGCAGCTTACAGACGGGAGGCCAAGAGACCCAGTACTTC,CASSLQTGGQETQYF
13,NA,NA,TRBJ2-5,TRBV21-1,TGTGCCAGCATGCTGGAAGATCAAGAGACCCAGTACTTC,CASMLEDQETQYF
17,NA,NA,TRBJ1-6,TRBV4-1,TGCGCCAGCAGCCAAGAAAACGCTGTCTCCTATAATTCACCCCTCCACTTT,CASSQENAVSYNSPLHF
15,TRBD2,NA,TRBJ2-2,TRBV24-1,TGTGCCACCCGTAACGGACTAGCGGACACCGGGGAGCTGTTTTTT,CATRNGLADTGELFF
14,TRBD1,NA,TRBJ1-1,TRBV20-1,TGCAGTGCTAGAGTGGGACAGTCGAACACTGAAGCTTTCTTT,CSARVGQSNTEAFF
17,NA,NA,TRBJ2-5,TRBV24-1,TGTGCCACCAGTGATCCGAGGGACCCTAAAACACAAGGTACCCAGTACTTC,CATSDPRDPKTQGTQYF
12,NA,NA,TRBJ2-7,TRBV18,TGTGCCAGCTCACCAGGACAGCATGAGCAGTACTTC,CASSPGQHEQYF
15,TRBD2,NA,TRBJ2-7,TRBV28,TGTGCCAGCAGTTTAGTAGCGGGGCCCACCTACGAGCAGTACTTC,CASSLVAGPTYEQYF
15,TRBD1,NA,TRBJ2-7,TRBV6-2/TRBV6-3,TGTGCCAGCAGACCGATACAGGGGCGAGGTTGGGAGCAGTACTTC,CASRPIQGRGWEQYF
14,TRBD1,once,TRBJ1-1,TRBV7-9,TGTGCCAGCAGCTTCGGGACAGGGGGTACTGAAGCTTTCTTT,CASSFGTGGTEAFF
14,NA,NA,TRBJ2-5,TRBV5-1,TGCGCCAGCAGGCCCCCCGGGTCCAAAGAGACCCAGTACTTC,CASRPPGSKETQYF
15,TRBD1,NA,TRBJ2-7,TRBV7-9,TGTGCCAGCAGCAAACGAGGGACAGCTTCCTACGAGCAGTACTTC,CASSKRGTASYEQYF
16,TRBD1,NA,TRBJ1-4,TRBV4-2,TGTGCCAGCAGCCAAGACCAACAGGGGGCTGATGAAAAACTGTTTTTT,CASSQDQQGADEKLFF